This T cell receptor (beta chain) is from a study of shared clonotypes between healthy human individuals. V was trimmed by 5 bases and J by 2 bases, leaving 10 bases between them. This CDR3 contains 13 residues. Germline CDR1 reads MNHEY; CDR2 reads SVGAGI. This clone came up once. This CDR3 is also generated by other DNA sequences in the sample. The assay was immunoSEQ multiplex PCR, and TCRdb's table has in-frame clones only and misses some. The sample includes under 1,900,000 clones, 97% to 99% of them seen just once. The sample was naive CD4+ T cells sorted from blood. Described subset: CD45RA+ positively selected. J is TRBJ2-7 and V is TRBV6-5; D is unresolved. This clonotype was sampled from a man aged 30 to 39 in good health. The CDR3 region is CASSQGPPYEQYF. The CDR3, as DNA: TGTGCCAGCAGTCAAGGACCCCCCTACGAGCAGTACTTC.